This TCR beta chain was captured in a study of graft-versus-host responses after intestinal transplantation. About the study: Those transplanted obtained multivisceral, liver-intestinal, or isolated intestinal grafts. Study results and caveats: After transplant, early declines in HvG clones were associated with peak levels of circulating GvH clones. Allografts carried high graft-versus-host to host-versus-graft clonal ratios in patients having graft-donor T cell macrochimerism.

The CDR3 is 19 residues long. This clone was seen more than once but under ten times. What it binds is unknown. Assay used: immunoSEQ multiplex PCR; TCRdb lists only in-frame clones, some missing. In the table there are roughly 89,000 clones, around 90% of which are singletons. This sample comprised unstimulated CD4+ T cells sorted from spleen or lymph node cells, obtained before intestinal transplant. The chain couples TRBV21-1 to TRBJ1-3; no DNA check was done on the table's D call, TRBD1. TRBV21-1 is deemed a pseudogene. The TCR was taken from a human donor who received an intestinal transplant. The CDR3 reads CASSKRAQVPGCAGNTIYF. CDR3 coding DNA: TGTGCCAGCAGCAAGCGAGCACAGGTCCCAGGGTGCGCTGGAAACACCATATATTTT.